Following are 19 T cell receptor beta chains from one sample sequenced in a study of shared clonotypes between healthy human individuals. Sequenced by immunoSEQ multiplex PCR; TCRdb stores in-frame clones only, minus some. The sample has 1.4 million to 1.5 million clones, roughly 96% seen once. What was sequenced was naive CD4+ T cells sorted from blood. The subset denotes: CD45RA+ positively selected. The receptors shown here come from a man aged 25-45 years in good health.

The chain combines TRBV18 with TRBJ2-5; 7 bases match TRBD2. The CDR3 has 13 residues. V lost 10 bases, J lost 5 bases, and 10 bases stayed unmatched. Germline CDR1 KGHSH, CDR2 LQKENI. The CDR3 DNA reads TGTGCCACCGTTGCGGGAGTTCGGGAGACCCAGTACTTC. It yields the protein CATVAGVRETQYF.

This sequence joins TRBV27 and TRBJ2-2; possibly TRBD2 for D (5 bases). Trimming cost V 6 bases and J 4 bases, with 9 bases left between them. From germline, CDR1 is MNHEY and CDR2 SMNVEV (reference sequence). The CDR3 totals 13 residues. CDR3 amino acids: CASRGESTGELFF. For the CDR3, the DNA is TGTGCCAGCAGGGGAGAGAGCACCGGGGAGCTGTTTTTT.

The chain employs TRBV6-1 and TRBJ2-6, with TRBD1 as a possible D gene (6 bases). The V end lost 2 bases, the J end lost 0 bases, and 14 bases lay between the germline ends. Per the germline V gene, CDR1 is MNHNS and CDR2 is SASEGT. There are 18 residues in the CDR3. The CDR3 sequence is CASSEQVVGGSGANVLTF. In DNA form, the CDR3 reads TGTGCCAGCAGTGAACAGGTAGTAGGGGGCTCTGGGGCCAACGTCCTGACTTTC.

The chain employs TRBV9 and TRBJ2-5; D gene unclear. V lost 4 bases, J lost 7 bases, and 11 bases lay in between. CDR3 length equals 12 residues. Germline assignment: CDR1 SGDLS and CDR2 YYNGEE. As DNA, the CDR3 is TGTGCCAGCAGCTCACAAGGGTGGACCCAGTACTTC. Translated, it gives CASSSQGWTQYF.

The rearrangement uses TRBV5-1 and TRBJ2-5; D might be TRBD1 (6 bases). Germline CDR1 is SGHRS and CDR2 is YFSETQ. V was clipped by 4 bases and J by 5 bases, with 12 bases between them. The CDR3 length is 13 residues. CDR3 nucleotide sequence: TGCGCCAGCAGCCTAGGGACAACGGAGACCCAGTACTTC. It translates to CASSLGTTETQYF.

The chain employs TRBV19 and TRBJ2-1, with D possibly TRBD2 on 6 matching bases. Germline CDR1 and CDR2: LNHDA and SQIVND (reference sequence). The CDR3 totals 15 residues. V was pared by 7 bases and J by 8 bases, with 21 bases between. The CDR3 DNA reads TGTGCCAGTAAAATATCCCACGGGAGAGGCTATGAGCAGTTCTTC. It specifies CASKISHGRGYEQFF.

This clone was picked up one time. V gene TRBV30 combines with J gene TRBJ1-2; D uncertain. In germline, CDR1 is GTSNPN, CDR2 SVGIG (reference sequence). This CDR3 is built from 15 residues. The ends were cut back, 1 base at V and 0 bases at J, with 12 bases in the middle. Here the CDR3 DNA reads TGTGCCTGGAGTGCTAGAAACACAGCTAACTATGGCTACACCTTC. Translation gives CAWSARNTANYGYTF. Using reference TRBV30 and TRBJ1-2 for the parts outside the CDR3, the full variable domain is SQTIHQWPATLVQPVGSPLSLECTVEGTSNPNLYWYRQAAGRGLQLLFYSVGIGQISSEVPQNLSASRPQDRQFILSSKKLLLSDSGFYLCAWSARNTANYGYTFGSGTRLTVV.

The CDR3 loop reads CASSEVSLSGNTIYF. CDR3 DNA: TGTGCCAGCAGTGAAGTCAGCCTCTCTGGAAACACCATATATTTT. The chain couples TRBV6-1 to TRBJ1-3; no firm D call. The CDR3 is 15 amino acids. CDR1 and CDR2 (germline): MNHNS, SASEGT. Trimming took 1 base from V and 0 from J, leaving 7 bases between them.

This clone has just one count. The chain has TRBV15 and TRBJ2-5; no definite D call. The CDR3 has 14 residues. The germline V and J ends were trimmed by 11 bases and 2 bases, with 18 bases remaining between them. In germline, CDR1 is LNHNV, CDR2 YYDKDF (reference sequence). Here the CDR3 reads CAVAEGSSQETQYF. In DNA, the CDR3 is TGTGCCGTCGCCGAAGGCTCCAGTCAAGAGACCCAGTACTTC.

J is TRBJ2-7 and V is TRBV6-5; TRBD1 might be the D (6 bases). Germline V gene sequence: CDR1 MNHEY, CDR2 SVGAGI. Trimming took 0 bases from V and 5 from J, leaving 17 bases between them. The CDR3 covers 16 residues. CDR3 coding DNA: TGTGCCAGCAGTTACTCGGGGGCCAGGGGTGAAGACGAGCAGTACTTC. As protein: CASSYSGARGEDEQYF.

The CDR3 here is CASSEAHSATYYEQYF. The CDR3 DNA sequence: TGTGCCAGCAGTGAAGCGCACAGCGCTACCTACTACGAGCAGTACTTC. The chain has TRBV6-1 and TRBJ2-7; the D is unclear. CDR1 and CDR2 (germline): MNHNS, SASEGT. V shed 0 bases and J shed 3 bases, with 15 bases lying between them. The CDR3 has 16 residues.

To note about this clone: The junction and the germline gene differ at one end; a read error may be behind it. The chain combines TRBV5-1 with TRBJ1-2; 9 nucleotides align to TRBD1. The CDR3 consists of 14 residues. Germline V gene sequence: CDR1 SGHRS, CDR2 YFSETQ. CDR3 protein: CASGPPGTGSGYTF. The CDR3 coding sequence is TGCGCCAGCGGCCCGCCCGGGACAGGGTCTGGCTACACATTC. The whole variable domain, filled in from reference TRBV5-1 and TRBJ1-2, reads KAGVTQTPRYLIKTRGQQVTLSCSPISGHRSVSWYQQTPGQGLQFLFEYFSETQRNKGNFPGRFSGRQFSNSRSEMNVSTLELGDSALYLCASGPPGTGSGYTFGSGTRLTVV.

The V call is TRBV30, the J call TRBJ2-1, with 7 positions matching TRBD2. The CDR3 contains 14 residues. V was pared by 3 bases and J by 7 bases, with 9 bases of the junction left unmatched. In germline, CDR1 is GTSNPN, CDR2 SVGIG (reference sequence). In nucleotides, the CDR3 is TGTGCCTGGAGATCGGCGGGAGCGGGTAATGAGCAGTTCTTC. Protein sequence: CAWRSAGAGNEQFF.

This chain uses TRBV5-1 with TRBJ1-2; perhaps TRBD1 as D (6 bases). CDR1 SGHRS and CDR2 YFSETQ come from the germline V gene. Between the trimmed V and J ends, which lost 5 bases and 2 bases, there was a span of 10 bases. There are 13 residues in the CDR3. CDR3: CASRKTGNYGYTF. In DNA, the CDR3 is TGCGCCAGCAGGAAAACAGGGAACTATGGCTACACCTTC. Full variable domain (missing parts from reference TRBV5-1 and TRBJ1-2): KAGVTQTPRYLIKTRGQQVTLSCSPISGHRSVSWYQQTPGQGLQFLFEYFSETQRNKGNFPGRFSGRQFSNSRSEMNVSTLELGDSALYLCASRKTGNYGYTFGSGTRLTVV.

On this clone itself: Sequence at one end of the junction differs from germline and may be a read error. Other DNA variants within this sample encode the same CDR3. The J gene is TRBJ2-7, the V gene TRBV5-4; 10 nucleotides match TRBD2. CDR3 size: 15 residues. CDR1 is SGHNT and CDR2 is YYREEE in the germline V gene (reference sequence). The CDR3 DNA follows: TGTGCTAGCAGCTTGATGGGACTAGCGACCTACGAGCAGTACTTC. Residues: CASSLMGLATYEQYF.

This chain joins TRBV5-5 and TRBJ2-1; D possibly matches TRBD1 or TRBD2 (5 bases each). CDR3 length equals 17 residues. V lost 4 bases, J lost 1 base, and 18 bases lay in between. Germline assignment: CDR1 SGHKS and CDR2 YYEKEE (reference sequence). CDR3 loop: CASSPYGTGASYNEQFF. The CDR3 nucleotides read TGTGCCAGCAGCCCCTACGGGACCGGAGCTTCCTACAATGAGCAGTTCTTC.

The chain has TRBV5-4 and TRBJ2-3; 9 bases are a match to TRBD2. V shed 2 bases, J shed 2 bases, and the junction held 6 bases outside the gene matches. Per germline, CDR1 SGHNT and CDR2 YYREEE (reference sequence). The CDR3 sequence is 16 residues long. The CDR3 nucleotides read TGTGCCAGCAGCTTAGTGGCGGGAGGGATCACAGATACGCAGTATTTT. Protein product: CASSLVAGGITDTQYF.

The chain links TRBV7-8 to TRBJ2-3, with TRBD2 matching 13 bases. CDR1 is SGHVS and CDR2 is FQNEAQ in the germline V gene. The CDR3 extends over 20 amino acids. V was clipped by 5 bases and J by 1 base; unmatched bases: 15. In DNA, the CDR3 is TGTGCCAGCAGCCGGACTAGCGGGAGAGGGTTACTAGGGGGCACAGATACGCAGTATTTT. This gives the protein CASSRTSGRGLLGGTDTQYF.

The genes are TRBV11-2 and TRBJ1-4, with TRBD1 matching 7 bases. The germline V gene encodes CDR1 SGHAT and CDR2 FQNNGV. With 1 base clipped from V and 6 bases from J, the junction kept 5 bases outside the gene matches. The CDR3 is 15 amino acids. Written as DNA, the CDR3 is TGTGCCAGCAGCTTAGGTCGGCAGGGGGATGAAAAACTGTTTTTT. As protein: CASSLGRQGDEKLFF.